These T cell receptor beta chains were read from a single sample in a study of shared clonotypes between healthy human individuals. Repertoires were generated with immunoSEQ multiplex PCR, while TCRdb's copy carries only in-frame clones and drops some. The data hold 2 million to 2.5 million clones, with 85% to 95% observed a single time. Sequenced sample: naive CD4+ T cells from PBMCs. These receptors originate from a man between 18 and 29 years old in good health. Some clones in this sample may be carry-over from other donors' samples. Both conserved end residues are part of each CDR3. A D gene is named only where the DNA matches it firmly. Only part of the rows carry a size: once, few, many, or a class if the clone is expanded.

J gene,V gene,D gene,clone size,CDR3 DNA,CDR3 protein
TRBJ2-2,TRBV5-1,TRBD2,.,TGCGCCAGCAGCTTGAGTGTAGCGGGAGTCACCGGGGAGCTGTTTTTT,CASSLSVAGVTGELFF
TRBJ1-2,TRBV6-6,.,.,TGTGCCAGCTCGCAGGGGCCCTATGGCTACACCTTC,CASSQGPYGYTF
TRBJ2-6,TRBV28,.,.,TGTGCCAGCAGTCCACAGGGAACCGGGGCCAACGTCCTGACTTTC,CASSPQGTGANVLTF
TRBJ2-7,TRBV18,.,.,TGTGCCAGCTCATCCTCAGGGGGGAGTACCTACGAGCAGTACTTC,CASSSSGGSTYEQYF
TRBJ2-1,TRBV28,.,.,TGTGCCAGCAGTCCGGCGAACCGGGAGCAGTTCTTC,CASSPANREQFF
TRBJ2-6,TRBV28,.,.,TGTGCCAGCAACGGGGACCTCTCTGGGGCCAACGTCCTGACTTTC,CASNGDLSGANVLTF
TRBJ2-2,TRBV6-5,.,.,TGTGCCAGCATTAGCCCGAACACCGGGGAGCTGTTTTTT,CASISPNTGELFF
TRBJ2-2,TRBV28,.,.,TGTGCCAGCAGTTTAGCAGGAGGTGGGACCGGGGAGCTGTTTTTT,CASSLAGGGTGELFF
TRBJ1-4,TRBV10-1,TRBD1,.,TGCGCCAACATCTTAGGACAGGGGGCGCTGATTCCTGAAAAACTGTTTTTT,CANILGQGALIPEKLFF
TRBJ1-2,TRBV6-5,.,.,TGTGCCAGCAGACCGACAGTCACTTATGGCTACACCTTC,CASRPTVTYGYTF
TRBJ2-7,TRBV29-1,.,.,TGCAGCGTTGAAGATTCCGGGCCGGGCGAGCAGTACTTC,CSVEDSGPGEQYF
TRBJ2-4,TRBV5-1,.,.,TGCGCCAGCAGCTTGGTAGCAAATGGGGAAAACATTCAGTACTTC,CASSLVANGENIQYF
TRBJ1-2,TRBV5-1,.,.,TGCGCCAGCAGCTTGGAAGGCACCTTGACTAACTATGGCTACACCTTC,CASSLEGTLTNYGYTF
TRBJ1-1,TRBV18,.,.,TGTGCCAGCTCGCCCACAGGGCTTACGAACACTGAAGCTTTCTTT,CASSPTGLTNTEAFF
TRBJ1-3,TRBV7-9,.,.,TGTGCCAGCAGACCGACAGGCTTCTCTGGAAACACCATATATTTT,CASRPTGFSGNTIYF
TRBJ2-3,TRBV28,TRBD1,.,TGTGCCAGCAGTCCGCGGGACAGGAGCACAGATACGCAGTATTTT,CASSPRDRSTDTQYF
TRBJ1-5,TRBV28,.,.,TGTGCCAGCAGTTTATCCATAGAAAGAAGCAATCAGCCCCAGCATTTT,CASSLSIERSNQPQHF
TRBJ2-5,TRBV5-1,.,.,TGCGCCAGCAGCTTGTTTCCGAAGAGTCAGGGTCCGCGGCAGCAAGAGACCCAGTACTTC,CASSLFPKSQGPRQQETQYF
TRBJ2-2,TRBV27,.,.,TGTGCCAGCAGTCAACGGGACATTAGGCGGACCGGGGAGCTGTTTTTT,CASSQRDIRRTGELFF
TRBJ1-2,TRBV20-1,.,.,TGCAGTGATAGAGGCTACACCTTC,CSDRGYTF
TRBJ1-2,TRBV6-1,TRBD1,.,TGTGCCAGCAGCGGGACAGGATTAGTAGGGGGTGGCTACACCTTC,CASSGTGLVGGGYTF
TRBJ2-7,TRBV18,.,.,TGTGCCAGCTCACCAACTGGGGTATCCTACGAGCAGTACTTC,CASSPTGVSYEQYF
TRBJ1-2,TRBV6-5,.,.,TGTGCCAGCAGTTACACCGGGACGGAGAACATCTATGGCTACACCTTC,CASSYTGTENIYGYTF
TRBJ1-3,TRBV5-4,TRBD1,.,TGTGCCAGCAGCTTGGGGACAGGGGATCCCATCACCATATATTTT,CASSLGTGDPITIYF
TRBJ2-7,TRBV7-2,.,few,TGTGCCAGCAGCCAACAGGGACTAAGGAACGAGCAGTACTTC,CASSQQGLRNEQYF
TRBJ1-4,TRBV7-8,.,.,TGTGCCAGCAGCTTTGGGGCAGGGGTAGGCGAAAAACTGTTTTTT,CASSFGAGVGEKLFF
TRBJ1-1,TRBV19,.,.,TGTGCCAGTAGTATTAGTCTCCGTGAAGCTTTCTTT,CASSISLREAFF
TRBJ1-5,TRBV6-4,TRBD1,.,TGTGCCAGCAGTGACTCGGGGGGACAGGGCGGAGGGCAGCCCCAGCATTTT,CASSDSGGQGGGQPQHF
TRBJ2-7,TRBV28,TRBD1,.,TGTGCCAGCGGGACAGGGGTACTCTACGAGCAGTACTTC,CASGTGVLYEQYF
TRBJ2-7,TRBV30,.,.,TGTGCCTGGAGTGTGAAGGGGATCTACGAGCAGTACTTC,CAWSVKGIYEQYF
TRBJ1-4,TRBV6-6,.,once,TGTGCCAGCAGGACAAGGGGAGGCGAAAAACTGTTTTTT,CASRTRGGEKLFF
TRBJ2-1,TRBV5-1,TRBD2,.,TGCGCCAGCAGCACGAAGGGTCTAGCGGGAGGGTCCTACAATGAGCAGTTCTTC,CASSTKGLAGGSYNEQFF
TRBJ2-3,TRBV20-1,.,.,TGCAGTGCTAGGACGGCAGATACGCAGTATTTT,CSARTADTQYF
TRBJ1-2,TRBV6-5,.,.,TGTGCCAGCAGTACAAAACCCGCCGGGAACTATGGCTACACCTTC,CASSTKPAGNYGYTF
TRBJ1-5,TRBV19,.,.,TGTGCCAGTATCACAGGGATCCATAGCAATCAGCCCCAGCATTTT,CASITGIHSNQPQHF
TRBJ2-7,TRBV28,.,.,TGTGCCAGCAGTTTGGGGAACGAGCAGTACTTC,CASSLGNEQYF
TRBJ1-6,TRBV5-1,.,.,TGCGCCAGCAGCTCAAGGGATCGCTTAGGGTCACCCCTCCACTTT,CASSSRDRLGSPLHF
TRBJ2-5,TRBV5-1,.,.,TGCGCCAGCAGCGCGGTTTGGCAGTACCCTCAAGAGACCCAGTACTTC,CASSAVWQYPQETQYF
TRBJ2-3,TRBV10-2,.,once,TGCGCCAGCAGAGATACAGGGATCACAGATACGCAGTATTTT,CASRDTGITDTQYF
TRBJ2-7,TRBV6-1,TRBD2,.,TGTGCCAGCAGAGAATCTCTAGCGGGAAGGTACGAGCAGTACTTC,CASRESLAGRYEQYF
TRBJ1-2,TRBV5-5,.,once,TGTGCCAGCAGCTTCGGCGCCCAGGGCTACACCTTC,CASSFGAQGYTF
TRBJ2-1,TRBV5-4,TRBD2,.,TGTGCCAGCAGCTTGTGGACTAGCGCTGTCAATGAGCAGTTCTTC,CASSLWTSAVNEQFF
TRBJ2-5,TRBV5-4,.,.,TGTGCCAGCAGCTTGGAAGCCTCGCGACAAGAGACCCAGTACTTC,CASSLEASRQETQYF
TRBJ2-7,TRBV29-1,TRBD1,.,TGCAGCGTCAAAGCCGGGACAGGGGGGCACGAGCAGTACTTC,CSVKAGTGGHEQYF
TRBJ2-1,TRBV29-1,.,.,TGCAGCGTTGAAGATAGTGCAGGGTACAATGAGCAGTTCTTC,CSVEDSAGYNEQFF
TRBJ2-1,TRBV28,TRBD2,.,TGTGCCAGCAGTGGCGGGACTAGCGGGAGGGCCAGAGATGAGCAGTTCTTC,CASSGGTSGRARDEQFF
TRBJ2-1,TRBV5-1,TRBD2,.,TGCGCCAGCAGCCCCGACGCACTAGCGGGAGGCAATGAGCAGTTCTTC,CASSPDALAGGNEQFF